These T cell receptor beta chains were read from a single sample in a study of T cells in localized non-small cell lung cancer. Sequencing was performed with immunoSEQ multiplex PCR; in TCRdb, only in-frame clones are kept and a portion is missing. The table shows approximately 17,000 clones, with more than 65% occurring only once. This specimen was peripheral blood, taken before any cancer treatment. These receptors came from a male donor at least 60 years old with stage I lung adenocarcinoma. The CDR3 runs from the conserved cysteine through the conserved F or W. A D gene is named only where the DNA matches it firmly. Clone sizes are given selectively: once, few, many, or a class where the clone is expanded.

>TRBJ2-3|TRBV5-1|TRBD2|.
TGCGCCAGCAGCAAGGGGACTAGCGGTAGCACAGATACGCAGTATTTT
CASSKGTSGSTDTQYF
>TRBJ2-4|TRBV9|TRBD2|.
TGTGCCAGCAGCATAAATAGCGGGAGAGACATTCAGTACTTC
CASSINSGRDIQYF
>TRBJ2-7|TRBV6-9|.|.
TGTGCCAGCAGTTACTCAGTGGATAAGTACTTC
CASSYSVDKYF
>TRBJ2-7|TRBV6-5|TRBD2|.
TGTGCCAGCGTGGGGGGGGGTGGAGAGCAGTACTTC
CASVGGGGEQYF
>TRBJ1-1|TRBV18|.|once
TGTGCCAGCTCATCATCGGGCAGCATGAACACTGAAGCTTTCTTT
CASSSSGSMNTEAFF
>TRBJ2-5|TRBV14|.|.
TGTGCCAGCAGCCAAGATGCCGCCTCCTCAAGGGCCCAGTACTTC
CASSQDAASSRAQYF
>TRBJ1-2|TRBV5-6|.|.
TGTGCCAGCAGCCCACCGTTCGGGGCCTATGGCTACACCTTC
CASSPPFGAYGYTF
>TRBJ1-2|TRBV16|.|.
TGTGCCAGCAGCCAATCTAGGGAAGGCTATGGCTACACCTTC
CASSQSREGYGYTF
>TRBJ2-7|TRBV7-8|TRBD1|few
TGTGCCAGCAGGACACAGGGGGGCTACGAGCAGTACTTC
CASRTQGGYEQYF
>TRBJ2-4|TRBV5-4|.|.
TGTGCCAGCAGCTACGGGGTCAACATTCAGTACTTC
CASSYGVNIQYF
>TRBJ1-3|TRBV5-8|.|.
TGTGCCAGCAGCTTGGCCCCGGGAAACACCATATATTTT
CASSLAPGNTIYF
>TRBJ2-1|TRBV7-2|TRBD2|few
TGTGCCAGCAGCTTCGGGACTAGCGGGACGTACAATGAGCAGTTCTTC
CASSFGTSGTYNEQFF
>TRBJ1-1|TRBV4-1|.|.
TGCGCCAGCAGCCCTACGCATGGGAAATTCGCTGAAGCTTTCTTT
CASSPTHGKFAEAFF
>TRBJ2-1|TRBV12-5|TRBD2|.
TGTGCTAGTGGTTCCGGACTAGCGGGATTCAGAAGCTCCTACAATGAGCAGTTCTTC
CASGSGLAGFRSSYNEQFF
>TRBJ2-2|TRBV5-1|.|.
TGCGCCAGCAATCGGGGCAACGGGGAGCTGTTTTTT
CASNRGNGELFF
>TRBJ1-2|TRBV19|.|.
TGTGCCACTGCAACGGGGGAGGTTTACTATGGCTACACCTTC
CATATGEVYYGYTF
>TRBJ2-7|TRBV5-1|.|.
TGCGCCAGCAGCTTGCGGTCAGGCTCCTACGAGCAGTACTTC
CASSLRSGSYEQYF
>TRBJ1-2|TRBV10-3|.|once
TGTGCCATCAGTCGCCCGGACAGCAGAATTAACTATGGCTACACCTTC
CAISRPDSRINYGYTF
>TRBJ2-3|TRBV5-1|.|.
TGCGCCAGCAGAAGTAGCGCAGATACGCAGTATTTT
CASRSSADTQYF
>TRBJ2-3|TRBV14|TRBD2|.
TGTGCCAGCAGCCGCTCGGGCGCGGGGGGGCTTTTGGATAAGCAGTATTTT
CASSRSGAGGLLDKQYF
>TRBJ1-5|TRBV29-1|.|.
TGCAGCGTCGCCGGACACAGGGATGCGCCCCAGCATTTT
CSVAGHRDAPQHF
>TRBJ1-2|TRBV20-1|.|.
TGCAGTGCTGAAAAGGAGTATGGCTACACCTTC
CSAEKEYGYTF
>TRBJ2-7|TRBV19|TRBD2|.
TGTGCCAGTCGCGGGAGGCAGTCTCCCTACGAGCAGTACTTC
CASRGRQSPYEQYF
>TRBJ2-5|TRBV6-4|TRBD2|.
TGTGCCAGCAGTGAGGCCCCGACTAGCGGGAGGAGATGGGGTAAGACCCAGTACTTC
CASSEAPTSGRRWGKTQYF
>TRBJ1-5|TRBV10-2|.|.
TGCGCCAGCAGTGAGTCTGGACGCAATCAGCCCCAGCATTTT
CASSESGRNQPQHF
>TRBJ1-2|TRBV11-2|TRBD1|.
TGTGCCAGCAGCTTATTCGGACCAGACAGGGTGGACTATGGCTACACCTTC
CASSLFGPDRVDYGYTF
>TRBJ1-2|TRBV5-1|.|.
TGCGCCAGCAGCTTGGCTCAGCCTGATGGCTACACCTTC
CASSLAQPDGYTF
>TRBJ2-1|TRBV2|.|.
TGTGCCAGCAGTGAAGCGGCGGGGGCGACCTACAATGAGCAGTTCTTC
CASSEAAGATYNEQFF
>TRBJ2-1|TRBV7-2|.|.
TGTGCCAGCAGCCCCAACCCCGGGACCCCTGGTGTGGATGAGCAGTTCTTC
CASSPNPGTPGVDEQFF
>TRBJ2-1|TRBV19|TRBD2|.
TGTGCCAGTAGTATGTCAGCGGGAGGTAGGTCCTACAATGAGCAGTTCTTC
CASSMSAGGRSYNEQFF
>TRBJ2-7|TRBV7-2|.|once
TGTGCCAGCAGCAAAATAGGAGGCTACTACGAGCAGTACTTC
CASSKIGGYYEQYF
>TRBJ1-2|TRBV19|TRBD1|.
TGTGCCGGGGGACAGGGTGGTGGCTACACCTTC
CAGGQGGGYTF
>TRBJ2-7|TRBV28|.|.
TGTGCCAGCAGTTTTCGGAGCTCCTACGAGCAGTACTTC
CASSFRSSYEQYF
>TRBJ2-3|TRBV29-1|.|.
TGCAGCGTTCGGGGAGAGTCAGATACGCAGTATTTT
CSVRGESDTQYF
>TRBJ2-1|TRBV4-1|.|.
TGCGCCAGCAGCCAAAGGGGACCGCGGGGTTCTAGCTACAATGAGCAGTTCTTC
CASSQRGPRGSSYNEQFF
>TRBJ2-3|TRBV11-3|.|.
TGTGCCAGCAGCTTGTCAGGTCTGAGCACAGATACGCAGTATTTT
CASSLSGLSTDTQYF
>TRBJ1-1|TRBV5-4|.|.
TGTGCCAGCAGCTTGGGACAGGCCTTGAACACTGAAGCTTTCTTT
CASSLGQALNTEAFF
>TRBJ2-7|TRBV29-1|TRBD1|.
TGCAGCGTTGCATGCGCAACGGGACAGGGGGCCGGGGAGCAGTACTTC
CSVACATGQGAGEQYF
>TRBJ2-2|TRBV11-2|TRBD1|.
TGTGCCAGCAGCCTCCGGGACAGGGGCGGTATTGCGAACACCGGGGAGCTGTTTTTT
CASSLRDRGGIANTGELFF
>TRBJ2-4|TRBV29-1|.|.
TGCAGCGCTCACACCGATCTAGCCAAAAACATTCAGTACTTC
CSAHTDLAKNIQYF
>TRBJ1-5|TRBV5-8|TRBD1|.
TGTGCCAGCAGCTTGGGGACAGGGCCCCTTAGCAATCAGCCCCAGCATTTT
CASSLGTGPLSNQPQHF